These 30 T cell receptor beta chains came from one sample sequenced in a study of cytomegalovirus exposure and HLA in healthy donors. TCRdb's table, derived via immunoSEQ multiplex PCR, lists solely in-frame clones and lacks some. The data show roughly 130,000 clones, 84% seen once. The sequenced material came from PBMCs. The receptors derive from a woman in her twenties or thirties in good health and CMV-seronegative.

The genes are TRBV4-2 and TRBJ2-1, with TRBD2 matching over 11 bases. CDR3 length equals 16 residues. The germline V gene encodes CDR1 LGHNA and CDR2 YNFKEQ. After removal of 4 bases from V and 7 bases from J, the junction contained 9 bases not matched to a gene. This CDR3 is CASSRVSGGATNEQFF. The CDR3 DNA follows: TGTGCCAGCAGCCGAGTTAGCGGGGGGGCCACAAATGAGCAGTTCTTC.

V gene TRBV9 combines with J gene TRBJ1-4; TRBD1 agrees at 9 bases. The V gene end was trimmed by 3 bases and the J gene end by 5 bases; junction bases not matched to a gene: 8. CDR1 is SGDLS, CDR2 YYNGEE, per germline. The CDR3 covers 16 residues. DNA of the CDR3: TGTGCCAGCAGCGCGACTCCGACAGGGGGGAATGAAAAACTGTTTTTT. Translation gives CASSATPTGGNEKLFF.

The CDR3 nucleotides are TGCGCCAGCAGTAACCCTAGCGGGGCTGTAGAGACCCAGTACTTC. Translation: CASSNPSGAVETQYF. The genes are TRBV5-1 and TRBJ2-5, with 9 bases lining up with TRBD2. V gave up 5 bases and J gave up 4 bases; unmatched junction bases: 9. CDR1 and CDR2 from the germline V gene are SGHRS and YFSETQ. This CDR3 is 15 amino acids long.

V gene TRBV18 combines with J gene TRBJ2-7; possibly TRBD1 for D (5 bases). V gave up 0 bases and J gave up 0 bases, with 9 bases separating them. The CDR3 contains 15 residues. The germline V gene has CDR1 KGHSH and CDR2 LQKENI. The CDR3 coding sequence is TGTGCCAGCTCACCACCCGGGCAGGGCTCCTACGAGCAGTACTTC. Amino acids: CASSPPGQGSYEQYF.

V is TRBV5-1 and J is TRBJ2-1; possible D gene TRBD1, 6 bases. In germline, CDR1 is SGHRS, CDR2 YFSETQ. This CDR3 has 13 amino acids. Trimming shortened V by 2 bases and J by 6 bases, and 9 bases separated the two germline ends. The CDR3 region has the DNA TGCGCCAGCAGCTTCCCGGACAGCAATGAGCAGTTCTTC. Residues: CASSFPDSNEQFF.

A note on this clone: Mismatch with germline at one junction end may stem from a read error. J is TRBJ2-1 and V is TRBV7-9; 12 bases agree with TRBD2. In germline, CDR1 is SEHNR, CDR2 FQNEAQ (reference sequence). The CDR3 consists of 13 residues. As DNA, the CDR3 is TGTGCCAGCAGCACCGGGACTAGCGGGCTCCTGATCTTC. Translated: CASSTGTSGLLIF.

The chain couples TRBV5-1 to TRBJ2-2, with D maybe TRBD1 (6 bases). Germline CDR1 and CDR2: SGHRS and YFSETQ. The CDR3 runs to 15 residues. V was pared by 2 bases and J by 3 bases, with 11 bases between. The CDR3 reads CASSFQGPDTGELFF. In DNA form, the CDR3 reads TGCGCCAGCAGCTTCCAGGGGCCCGACACCGGGGAGCTGTTTTTT.

CDR3 amino acids: CASSLGRTRNQPQHF. CDR3 in DNA: TGTGCCAGCAGCTTAGGGCGGACTCGCAATCAGCCCCAGCATTTT. The rearrangement links TRBV5-6 to TRBJ1-5; D is unclear. V was shortened by 2 bases and J by 2 bases, with 11 bases between the two germline ends. The length of the CDR3 is 15 residues. Germline assignment: CDR1 SGHDT and CDR2 YYEEEE.

The chain is built from TRBV28 and TRBJ2-5, with D maybe TRBD1 (6 bases). There are 13 residues in the CDR3. The germline CDR1 and CDR2 sequences are MDHEN and SYDVKM. V was clipped by 8 bases and J by 4 bases, with 14 bases between them. The CDR3 region has the DNA TGTGCCAGCGGGGACAATAACGGAGAGACCCAGTACTTC. Its translation: CASGDNNGETQYF.

The V and J genes are TRBV6-6 and TRBJ1-4; 8 nucleotides match TRBD1. This CDR3 is built from 14 residues. The germline V gene encodes CDR1 MNHNY and CDR2 SVGAGI (reference sequence). Trimming took 5 bases from V and 8 from J; bases not matched to a gene: 7. The CDR3: CASSNQGAREKLFF. CDR3 sequence (DNA): TGTGCCAGCAGTAATCAGGGGGCCCGGGAAAAACTGTTTTTT.

The chain carries TRBV29-1 and TRBJ2-5, with TRBD2 identical over 11 bases. The CDR3 is 14 amino acids. V gave up 5 bases and J gave up 2 bases; unmatched junction bases: 4. The V gene's germline CDR1 is SQVTM and CDR2 ANQGSEA. As DNA, the CDR3 is TGCAGCGTTCGGCTAGCGGGGGGTCAAGAGACCCAGTACTTC. Translated: CSVRLAGGQETQYF.

This clone was picked up one time. The chain is built from TRBV18 and TRBJ2-7; 9 nucleotides align to TRBD1. Germline lookup yields CDR1 KGHSH and CDR2 LQKENI. This CDR3 comprises 15 residues. The V gene end was trimmed by 6 bases and the J gene end by 5 bases; junction bases not matched to a gene: 11. CDR3 region: CASSRGGTGNHEQYF. As DNA, the CDR3 is TGTGCCAGCTCCCGGGGAGGGACAGGGAATCACGAGCAGTACTTC.

The chain employs TRBV5-1 and TRBJ2-7; the match to TRBD2 covers 8 bases. Germline CDR1 and CDR2: SGHRS and YFSETQ. V was clipped by 3 bases and J by 3 bases; unmatched bases: 2. This CDR3 has 13 amino acids. The CDR3 spells CASSSGGGYEQYF. CDR3 sequence (DNA): TGCGCCAGCAGCTCGGGGGGGGGCTACGAGCAGTACTTC.

The chain recombines TRBV5-1 with TRBJ1-6; D ambiguous. Trimming took 5 bases from V and 0 from J, leaving 12 bases between them. The CDR3 runs 16 residues. Germline loops: CDR1 SGHRS, CDR2 YFSETQ. CDR3 DNA: TGCGCCAGCAGAATTACGGCTAGCTCCTATAATTCACCCCTCCACTTT. Translated, it gives CASRITASSYNSPLHF.

The V gene is TRBV6-1, the J gene TRBJ2-5; unclear D gene. Per the germline V gene, CDR1 is MNHNS and CDR2 is SASEGT. V was pared by 0 bases and J by 4 bases, with 9 bases between. The CDR3 totals 14 residues. The CDR3 nucleotides are TGTGCCAGCAGTGAAGCGCACCACTCAGAGACCCAGTACTTC. It yields the protein CASSEAHHSETQYF.

V is TRBV7-3 and J is TRBJ2-7; D perhaps matches TRBD2 (6 bases). V was trimmed by 2 bases and J by 2 bases, leaving 10 bases between them. The CDR3 is 14 residues long. The germline CDR1 and CDR2 sequences are SGHTA and FQGTGA. This CDR3 reads CASSLGGTPYEQYF. The CDR3 DNA follows: TGTGCCAGCAGCTTAGGGGGGACCCCCTACGAGCAGTACTTC.

This clone was seen only a few times. The J gene is TRBJ1-1, the V gene TRBV30; D gene uncertain. This CDR3 has 11 amino acids. V dropped 1 base and J dropped 8 bases, with 8 bases sitting between them. Germline V gene sequence: CDR1 GTSNPN, CDR2 SVGIG (reference sequence). CDR3 bases: TGTGCCTGGAGTGGCGGTAGGGAAGCTTTCTTT. As protein: CAWSGGREAFF.

In its sample, this clone was seen once. J is TRBJ2-5 and V is TRBV7-2; D uncertain. The germline V and J ends were trimmed by 6 bases and 4 bases, with 12 bases remaining between them. This CDR3 spans 13 amino acids. Germline V lookup: CDR1 SGHTA, CDR2 FQGNSA. CDR3 amino acids: CASSRSLGETQYF. DNA of the CDR3: TGTGCCAGCAGTCGATCCCTCGGAGAGACCCAGTACTTC. The complete variable domain, with remaining parts taken from reference TRBV7-2 and TRBJ2-5, reads GAGVSQSPSNKVTEKGKDVELRCDPISGHTALYWYRQSLGQGLEFLIYFQGNSAPDKSGLPSDRFSAERTGGSVSTLTIQRTQQEDSAVYLCASSRSLGETQYFGPGTRLLVL.

This clone was recorded once. The rearrangement uses TRBV7-2 and TRBJ2-1; 7 positions match TRBD1. J was trimmed by 7 bases and V by 1 base; bases with no gene match: 7. Germline-derived CDR1 and CDR2 are SGHTA and FQGNSA. The CDR3 contains 15 residues. As DNA, the CDR3 is TGTGCCAGCAGCTTAGTGACAGGGTCATGGAATGAGCAGTTCTTC. Encoded protein: CASSLVTGSWNEQFF. The full variable domain, in which reference TRBV7-2 and TRBJ2-1 provide the parts outside the CDR3, is GAGVSQSPSNKVTEKGKDVELRCDPISGHTALYWYRQSLGQGLEFLIYFQGNSAPDKSGLPSDRFSAERTGGSVSTLTIQRTQQEDSAVYLCASSLVTGSWNEQFFGPGTRLTVL.

This clone turned up a few times. This chain uses TRBV5-1 with TRBJ2-6; maybe TRBD1 (6 bases). Germline V gene lookup returns CDR1 SGHRS and CDR2 YFSETQ. This CDR3 spans 17 amino acids. V was clipped by 1 base and J by 2 bases, with 13 bases between them. Here the CDR3 reads CASSLLGAGAGANVLTF. CDR3 in DNA: TGCGCCAGCAGCTTGCTGGGGGCGGGTGCTGGGGCCAACGTCCTGACTTTC.

The gene calls are TRBV6-5 and TRBJ1-1; no reliable D call. V lost 2 bases, J lost 6 bases, and 19 bases lay in between. The CDR3 sequence is 16 residues long. Germline V lookup: CDR1 MNHEY, CDR2 SVGAGI. In DNA form, the CDR3 reads TGTGCCAGCAGTTACAAGGGCAGCGGGCCGTTTGCTGAAGCTTTCTTT. It translates to CASSYKGSGPFAEAFF.

CDR3 loop: CASSLSSAAGELFF. The CDR3, as DNA: TGTGCCAGCAGCTTATCCTCGGCGGCCGGGGAGCTGTTTTTT. V is TRBV7-2 and J is TRBJ2-2; D is undetermined. Germline V lookup: CDR1 SGHTA, CDR2 FQGNSA. V was shortened by 2 bases and J by 6 bases, with 10 bases between the two germline ends. The CDR3 has 14 amino acids.

The chain carries TRBV5-5 and TRBJ2-7; D possibly corresponds to TRBD1 (6 bases). V was cut by 4 bases and J by 1 base, with 15 bases left in between. Germline V gene lookup returns CDR1 SGHKS and CDR2 YYEKEE (reference sequence). This CDR3 is 15 amino acids long. CDR3 coding DNA: TGTGCCAGCAGCCGGAGTGGGACACAGTCCTACGAGCAGTACTTC. This gives the protein CASSRSGTQSYEQYF.

The chain couples TRBV11-2 to TRBJ1-1; a weak D match, TRBD1 (5 bases). From germline, CDR1 is SGHAT and CDR2 FQNNGV. Deletions cut 4 bases from V and 6 bases from J, with 18 bases between. The CDR3 runs to 15 residues. The CDR3 DNA follows: TGTGCCAGCAGCTCCCGGGCCCAATGGGGGGCTGAAGCTTTCTTT. This translates into CASSSRAQWGAEAFF.

The rearrangement links TRBV2 to TRBJ2-7; 7 positions agree with TRBD2. The V and J ends lost 10 bases and 1 base, in that order; junction bases with no gene match: 10. Germline CDR1 and CDR2: SNHLY and FYNNEI. CDR3 length: 14 residues. CDR3 nucleotide sequence: TGTGCCACCACCCTCGGGGGGAATTCCTACGAGCAGTACTTC. This translates into CATTLGGNSYEQYF. Based on the CDR3 plus reference TRBV2 and TRBJ2-7, the full variable domain is EPEVTQTPSHQVTQMGQEVILRCVPISNHLYFYWYRQILGQKVEFLVSFYNNEISEKSEIFDDQFSVERPDGSNFTLKIRSTKLEDSAMYFCATTLGGNSYEQYFGPGTRLTVT.

Comment on this clone: Other nucleotide sequences from this sample produce the same CDR3. This sequence joins TRBV2 and TRBJ2-7, with D possibly TRBD1 on 5 matching bases. The V end lost 6 bases, the J end lost 2 bases, and 14 bases lay between the germline ends. Germline values: CDR1 SNHLY, CDR2 FYNNEI. The CDR3 is 14 amino acids. The CDR3 is CASRTGTGPYEQYF. The DNA of the CDR3 is TGTGCCAGCAGAACCGGTACAGGACCCTACGAGCAGTACTTC.

The J gene is TRBJ2-7, the V gene TRBV5-1; possibly TRBD1 for D (7 bases). There are 14 residues in the CDR3. The V gene's germline CDR1 is SGHRS and CDR2 YFSETQ. V lost 4 bases and J lost 9, with 20 bases in between. The DNA of the CDR3 is TGCGCCAGCAGCCGCGGGACAGAGAAAGTTGCGCAGTACTTC. Protein product: CASSRGTEKVAQYF.

The rearrangement links TRBV9 to TRBJ2-5; a weak D match, TRBD2 (6 bases). The CDR3 extends over 13 amino acids. Trimming shortened V by 3 bases and J by 6 bases, and 12 bases separated the two germline ends. Germline V CDR1 and CDR2: SGDLS, YYNGEE. In DNA form, the CDR3 reads TGTGCCAGCAGCGGCACCCTAGCGCAGACCCAGTACTTC. Protein sequence: CASSGTLAQTQYF.

The V call is TRBV28, the J call TRBJ2-7; 7 nucleotides agree with TRBD1. The germline V gene has CDR1 MDHEN and CDR2 SYDVKM. The trim removed 5 bases at V and 12 bases at J, leaving 13 bases unmatched. CDR3 length equals 13 residues. The CDR3 coding sequence is TGTGCCAGCAGTCCCCGACAGGGAAACCCCCTGTACTTC. It encodes CASSPRQGNPLYF.

V and J are TRBV30 and TRBJ1-2, with 11 bases identical to TRBD1. This CDR3 comprises 18 residues. V was pared by 3 bases and J by 4 bases, with 16 bases of the junction left unmatched. Germline V CDR1 and CDR2: GTSNPN, SVGIG (reference sequence). CDR3 nucleotide sequence: TGTGCCTGGAGATCAAACGGAGGACAGGGGGCAGTCGGCTATGGCTACACCTTC. It is translated as CAWRSNGGQGAVGYGYTF.